The clone carrying this TCR beta chain has just a few counts. Through a sample-barcoded 5' primer and a J-beta primer mix, a second PCR was run for roughly 6 to 11 cycles. In TCRdb, the 5' RACE reads were re-called with MiXCR into one record per CDR3 protein. The data show more than 1,000,000 distinct CDR3 sequences, less than 25% seen once. The data stem from a study of blood T cells in healthy people across ages. In addition, the sample was reused for a study of T cells of mothers and their children.

The TCR comes from a girl aged 2 to 9 in good health. The sequenced sample consisted of blood.

CDR3 nucleotides: TGTGCCAGCAGTCAAAGTAATCTCTACGAGCAGTACTTC. It specifies CASSQSNLYEQYF. The chain combines TRBV27 with TRBJ2-5; D ambiguous. The last part of the DNA fits TRBJ2-7 better; the J call may be wrong. Germline V gene lookup returns CDR1 MNHEY and CDR2 SMNVEV (reference sequence). There are 13 residues in the CDR3.